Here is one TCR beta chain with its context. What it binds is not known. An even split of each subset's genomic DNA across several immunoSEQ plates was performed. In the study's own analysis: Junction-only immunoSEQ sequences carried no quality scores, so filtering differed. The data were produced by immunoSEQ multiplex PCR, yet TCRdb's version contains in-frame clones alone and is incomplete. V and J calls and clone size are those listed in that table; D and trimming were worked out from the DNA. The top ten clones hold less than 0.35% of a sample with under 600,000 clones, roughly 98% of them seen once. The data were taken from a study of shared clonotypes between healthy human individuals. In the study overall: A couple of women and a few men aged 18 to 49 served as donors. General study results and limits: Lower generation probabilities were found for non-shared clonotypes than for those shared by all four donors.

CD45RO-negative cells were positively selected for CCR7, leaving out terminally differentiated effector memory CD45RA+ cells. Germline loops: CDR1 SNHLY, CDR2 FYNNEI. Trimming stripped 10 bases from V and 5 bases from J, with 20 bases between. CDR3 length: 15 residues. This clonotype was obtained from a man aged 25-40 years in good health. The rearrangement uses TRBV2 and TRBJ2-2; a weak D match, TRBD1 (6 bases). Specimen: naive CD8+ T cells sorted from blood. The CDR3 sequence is CAILRGGFRTGELFF. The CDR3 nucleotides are TGTGCCATACTTCGAGGGGGTTTCAGGACCGGGGAGCTGTTTTTT.